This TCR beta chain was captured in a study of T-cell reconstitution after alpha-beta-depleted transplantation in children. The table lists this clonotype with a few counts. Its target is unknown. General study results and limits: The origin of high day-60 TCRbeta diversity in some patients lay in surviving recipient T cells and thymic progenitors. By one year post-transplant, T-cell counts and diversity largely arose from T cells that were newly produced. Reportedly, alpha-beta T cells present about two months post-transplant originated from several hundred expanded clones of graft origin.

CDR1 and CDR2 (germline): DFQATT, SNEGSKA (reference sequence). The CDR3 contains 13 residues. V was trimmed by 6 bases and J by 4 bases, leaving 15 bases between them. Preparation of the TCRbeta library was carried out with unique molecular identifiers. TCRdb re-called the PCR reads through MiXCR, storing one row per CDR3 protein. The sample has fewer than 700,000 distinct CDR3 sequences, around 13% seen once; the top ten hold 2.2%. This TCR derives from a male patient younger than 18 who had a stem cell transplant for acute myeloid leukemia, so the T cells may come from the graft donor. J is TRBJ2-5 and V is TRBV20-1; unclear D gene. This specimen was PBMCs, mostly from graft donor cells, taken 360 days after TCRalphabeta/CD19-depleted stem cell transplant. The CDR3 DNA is TGCAGTGCCCCCCTAGGGCTAGGAGAGACCCAGTACTTC. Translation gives CSAPLGLGETQYF.